The clone carrying this TCR beta chain has more than one count but fewer than ten. No antigen is known for it. No DNA is shown, since the ends of the CDR3 on it are uncertain; the CDR3 is the one TCRdb lists. The sample comes from a study of T cell repertoires in cytomegalovirus infection. Study-wide context: Recently identified HLA-C-restricted CMV epitopes were used, and well-studied HLA-B-restricted CMV epitopes were used as well. Carrying CMV and the relevant HLA type showed in public TCR beta signatures. Overall study findings and caveats: Cumulated frequencies of public TCR beta families served to identify carriers of CMV plus the relevant HLA. Across the ex vivo response, the dominant clonotypes were HLA-C-restricted CMV-specific TCR beta clonotypes.

TCRdb redid the calling of the reads with MiXCR, one entry per CDR3 protein. The table records 60,000 to 80,000 distinct CDR3 sequences, about 19% of them present only once. The source was CD8+ T cells from cultured PBMCs, collected from culture after CMV antigen stimulation. The TCR originated in a human donor in good health (CMV status not recorded). Some clones in this sample may be carry-over from other donors' samples.

The CDR3 sequence is CASILDRGEWTEAFF. The chain has TRBV7-4 and TRBJ1-1; the table gives TRBD1 as D, unverified against the DNA. Germline-derived CDR1 and CDR2 are SGHVT and SQSDAQ. Both ends counted, the CDR3 spans 15 residues.